This TCR beta chain was sequenced for a study of CD8 T cells in ankylosing spondylitis. In making TCR beta libraries, quantitative 5'-RACE with molecular barcodes was used. TCRdb re-called the 5' RACE reads through MiXCR, storing one row per CDR3 protein. The table lists roughly 220,000 distinct CDR3 sequences, under 12% of them singletons. This clonotype was sampled from a male donor with ankylosing spondylitis or in good health (not recorded which). What was sequenced was blood, either unsorted or a sorted T cell fraction (not recorded which).

The CDR3 spells CASSLYLPRLAGGNEQFF. The CDR3 coding sequence is TGCGCCAGCAGCTTGTATCTTCCAAGACTAGCGGGCGGTAATGAGCAGTTCTTC. The rearrangement links TRBV5-1 to TRBJ2-1; 10 positions agree with TRBD2. This CDR3 contains 18 residues. Germline V CDR1 and CDR2: SGHRS, YFSETQ. Trimming took 1 base from V and 7 from J; bases not matched to a gene: 14.